This T cell receptor beta chain was found in a study of cytomegalovirus exposure and HLA in healthy donors. Overall study: There were fewer than 500 genotyped donors. Of these, roughly 82% fell in the genetic ancestry cluster associated with self-reported Caucasian donors. Study-wide results and limits: Sequencing probably produced one cluster of sequence variants that were highly shared. Rarity characterized most TCR sequences, yet some public TCRs appeared in many donors. Presence/absence analyses took donor sequencing depth as roughly uniform.

The CDR3 has 17 amino acids. Germline CDR1 is SGHRS and CDR2 is YFSETQ. J gave up 0 bases and V 0 bases, and 3 bases lay outside the gene matches. This PCR relied on a set of 60 Vbeta primers and 13 Jbeta primers. Produced via immunoSEQ multiplex PCR; TCRdb's table is partial and in-frame only. The sample has 150,000 to 200,000 clones, nearly 80% seen once. Concerning this clone itself: Antigen unknown.

Sequencing was carried out using PBMCs. This TCR came from a man aged 50 to 59 in good health and CMV-seropositive. This sequence joins TRBV5-1 and TRBJ2-6; 7 nucleotides agree with TRBD1. CDR3 residues: CASSLEGGLSGANVLTF. CDR3 bases: TGCGCCAGCAGCTTGGAAGGGGGCCTCTCTGGGGCCAACGTCCTGACTTTC.